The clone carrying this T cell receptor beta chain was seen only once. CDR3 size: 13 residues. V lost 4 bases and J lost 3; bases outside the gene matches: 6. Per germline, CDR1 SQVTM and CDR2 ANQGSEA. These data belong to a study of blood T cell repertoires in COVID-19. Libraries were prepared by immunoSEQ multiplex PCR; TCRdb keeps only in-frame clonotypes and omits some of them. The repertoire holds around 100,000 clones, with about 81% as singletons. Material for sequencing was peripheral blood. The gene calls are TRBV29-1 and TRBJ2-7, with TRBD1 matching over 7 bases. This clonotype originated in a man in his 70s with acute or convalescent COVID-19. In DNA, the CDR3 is TGCAGCGTTGCGACAGGGCTCGGCTACGAGCAGTACTTC. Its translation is CSVATGLGYEQYF.